Below are 23 T cell receptor beta chains sequenced from a single sample in a study of PD-1 blockade in classical Hodgkin lymphoma. The protocol was immunoSEQ multiplex PCR, while the TCRdb copy is restricted to in-frame clones and leaves out a portion. The data contain some 40,000 clones, less than 80% of them singletons. Each patient relapsed following autologous stem cell transplantation, and prior brentuximab vedotin exposure differed. The sequencing here drew on peripheral blood mononuclear cells (PBMCs), taken at baseline. The receptors stem from a human donor with classical Hodgkin lymphoma.

This chain links TRBV28 with TRBJ2-4, with 7 positions matching TRBD1. CDR3 length: 18 residues. Germline CDR1 and CDR2: MDHEN and SYDVKM. With 4 bases clipped from V and 0 bases from J, the junction kept 12 bases outside the gene matches. Here the CDR3 reads CASSYGTVLKLAKNIQYF. The CDR3 nucleotides are TGTGCCAGCAGTTATGGGACAGTTTTAAAGCTAGCCAAAAACATTCAGTACTTC.

The chain recombines TRBV4-1 with TRBJ1-2; D unresolved. Germline CDR1 and CDR2: MGHRA and YSYEKL. This CDR3 contains 15 residues. Trimming pared 0 bases from V and 3 bases from J, leaving 11 bases between. As DNA, the CDR3 is TGCGCCAGCAGCCAAGACCGCGGGGAGTACTATGGCTACACCTTC. Protein sequence: CASSQDRGEYYGYTF.

This sequence joins TRBV19 and TRBJ2-2; 7 bases fit TRBD1. Germline V CDR1 and CDR2: LNHDA, SQIVND (reference sequence). V shed 5 bases, J shed 6 bases, and the junction held 12 bases outside the gene matches. There are 16 residues in the CDR3. The DNA for the CDR3 is TGTGCCAGTAGTCACGTTCTCAGACAGGGCTCCGGGGAGCTGTTTTTT. As protein: CASSHVLRQGSGELFF. Filled out from reference TRBV19 and TRBJ2-2, the complete variable domain reads DGGITQSPKYLFRKEGQNVTLSCEQNLNHDAMYWYRQDPGQGLRLIYYSQIVNDFQKGDIAEGYSVSREKKESFPLTVTSAQKNPTAFYLCASSHVLRQGSGELFFGEGSRLTVL.

The chain uses TRBV28 and TRBJ1-5; D is uncertain. CDR3 size: 14 residues. Looked up from germline, CDR1 is MDHEN and CDR2 is SYDVKM. The V and J ends lost 4 bases and 8 bases respectively, with 15 bases between them. For the CDR3, the DNA is TGTGCCAGCAGTTCCCGGAACCCTTGGAAGCCCCAGCATTTT. Protein product: CASSSRNPWKPQHF.

The rearrangement links TRBV29-1 to TRBJ2-5; the D call may be TRBD1 or TRBD2 (7 bases each). This CDR3 comprises 15 residues. Trimming cost V 5 bases and J 5 bases, with 21 bases left between them. The V gene's germline CDR1 is SQVTM and CDR2 ANQGSEA. The CDR3 bases are TGCAGCGTTTCCGAGGCAGGGGGGGGTTTTGAGACCCAGTACTTC. Protein product: CSVSEAGGGFETQYF.

The gene calls are TRBV13 and TRBJ1-1, with 8 bases fitting TRBD1. The germline CDR1 and CDR2 sequences are PRHDT and FYEKMQ (reference sequence). This CDR3 comprises 12 residues. Trimming removed 4 bases from V and 12 bases from J; junction bases left unmatched: 7. CDR3 nucleotides: TGTGCCAGCAGCTCTACAGGGGGGAGGCCTTTCTTT. It translates to CASSSTGGRPFF.

This clone was detected once. The rearrangement joins TRBV27 to TRBJ2-7, with TRBD1 identical over 7 bases. The trim removed 4 bases at V and 6 bases at J, leaving 12 bases unmatched. CDR3 size: 15 residues. CDR1 and CDR2 from the germline V gene are MNHEY and SMNVEV (reference sequence). The CDR3 here is CASSSPRQGVGEQYF. The CDR3 DNA is TGTGCCAGCAGTTCCCCCAGACAGGGAGTAGGCGAGCAGTACTTC.

The genes are TRBV28 and TRBJ2-7; 9 nucleotides match TRBD1. The ends lost 6 bases at V and 1 base at J; junction bases unmatched: 7. The CDR3 is 15 residues long. The germline V gene encodes CDR1 MDHEN and CDR2 SYDVKM. In nucleotides, the CDR3 is TGTGCCAGCAGGGCACAGGGGGCGCGATCCTACGAGCAGTACTTC. Its translation: CASRAQGARSYEQYF.

This chain uses TRBV28 with TRBJ1-4; possible D gene TRBD1, 6 bases. V dropped 3 bases and J dropped 8 bases, with 13 bases sitting between them. The CDR3 has 14 residues. The V gene's germline CDR1 is MDHEN and CDR2 SYDVKM. As DNA, the CDR3 is TGTGCCAGCAGTTTTTTCGGGGGGCAAGAAAAACTGTTTTTT. The encoded protein is CASSFFGGQEKLFF.

By share, this clone ranks as medium-sized. This chain connects TRBV6-1 to TRBJ2-7; a possible D gene is TRBD1 (6 bases). The CDR3 has 15 amino acids. Deletions cut 4 bases from V and 0 bases from J, with 13 bases between. The germline V gene has CDR1 MNHNS and CDR2 SASEGT. The DNA of the CDR3 is TGTGCCAGCAGTGGACAACGGGACAACTCCTACGAGCAGTACTTC. Its translation is CASSGQRDNSYEQYF.

The rearrangement links TRBV7-2 to TRBJ2-2; D may be TRBD2 (5 bases). The CDR3 has 14 residues. The ends were cut back, 3 bases at V and 2 bases at J, with 7 bases in the middle. Germline CDR1 reads SGHTA; CDR2 reads FQGNSA. The CDR3 bases are TGTGCCAGCAGCTTCGGACTTAACACCGGGGAGCTGTTTTTT. Translation gives CASSFGLNTGELFF.

The table lists this clone with many counts. The J gene is TRBJ2-7, the V gene TRBV5-1; 8 nucleotides align to TRBD1. J gave up 3 bases and V 3 bases, and 5 bases lay outside the gene matches. Per the germline V gene, CDR1 is SGHRS and CDR2 is YFSETQ. This CDR3 region has 14 residues. This CDR3 reads CASSWGTGNYEQYF. DNA of the CDR3: TGCGCCAGCAGCTGGGGGACAGGAAACTACGAGCAGTACTTC.

The V and J genes are TRBV6-6 and TRBJ2-7; D remains unclear. Trimming took off 5 bases at V and 4 bases at J, with 6 bases between the two ends. The CDR3 spans 11 residues. From germline, CDR1 is MNHNY and CDR2 SVGAGI (reference sequence). The DNA of the CDR3 is TGTGCCAGCAGTCAAACTTACGAGCAGTACTTC. It is translated as CASSQTYEQYF.

With regard to this clone: An end of the junction does not agree with germline; a read error may underlie this. The rearrangement uses TRBV7-9 and TRBJ1-1; D possibly corresponds to TRBD1 (5 bases). Germline values: CDR1 SEHNR, CDR2 FQNEAQ (reference sequence). The CDR3 contains 16 residues. CDR3 nucleotide sequence: TGTGCCAGCAGCTTAGAGGGGTCACTAAGGAACGCTGAAGCTTTCTTT. Translated: CASSLEGSLRNAEAFF.

The chain couples TRBV7-9 to TRBJ1-1; D remains ambiguous. From germline, CDR1 is SEHNR and CDR2 FQNEAQ (reference sequence). This CDR3 comprises 13 residues. Deletions cut 5 bases from V and 3 bases from J, with 10 bases between. CDR3 protein: CASSLLKDTEAFF. The CDR3 DNA sequence: TGTGCCAGCAGCCTACTCAAGGACACTGAAGCTTTCTTT.

The chain joins TRBV6-6 to TRBJ2-7; 9 bases are shared with TRBD2. V lost 5 bases, J lost 2 bases, and 4 bases stayed unmatched. Per germline, CDR1 MNHNY and CDR2 SVGAGI (reference sequence). The CDR3 extends over 14 amino acids. The CDR3 region is CASSNAGGPYEQYF. The CDR3 DNA follows: TGTGCCAGCAGTAATGCGGGAGGGCCCTACGAGCAGTACTTC.

This chain joins TRBV28 and TRBJ1-2, with a tentative D call TRBD1 (5 bases). V shed 4 bases and J shed 8 bases, with 11 bases lying between them. Germline values: CDR1 MDHEN, CDR2 SYDVKM. This CDR3 has 12 residues. CDR3: CASSSGLEGYTF. In nucleotides, the CDR3 is TGTGCCAGCAGTTCAGGGTTAGAGGGCTACACCTTC.

This chain joins TRBV19 and TRBJ2-2; tentatively, D is TRBD2 (5 bases). The length of the CDR3 is 17 residues. V was clipped by 4 bases and J by 1 base, with 16 bases between them. The V gene's germline CDR1 is LNHDA and CDR2 SQIVND (reference sequence). The CDR3 DNA sequence: TGTGCCAGTAGTACGTCGTGGGGAGCTAAGAACACCGGGGAGCTGTTTTTT. Translation: CASSTSWGAKNTGELFF.

This rearrangement joins TRBV27 to TRBJ1-1; 9 bases line up with TRBD1. Germline V CDR1 and CDR2: MNHEY, SMNVEV (reference sequence). V lost 5 bases to trimming and J lost 0 bases; unmatched junction nucleotides: 4. The CDR3 covers 15 residues. The CDR3 bases are TGTGCCAGCAGTAGATGGGACAGGGTGAACACTGAAGCTTTCTTT. Residues: CASSRWDRVNTEAFF.

The chain combines TRBV4-2 with TRBJ2-7; perhaps D is TRBD1 or TRBD2 (5 bases each). V shed 5 bases and J shed 3 bases, with 14 bases lying between them. Per the germline V gene, CDR1 is LGHNA and CDR2 is YNFKEQ. The CDR3 has 14 residues. The chain's CDR3 is CASSVSGTVYEQYF. CDR3 in DNA: TGTGCCAGCAGCGTGTCCGGGACGGTCTACGAGCAGTACTTC.

The genes are TRBV11-3 and TRBJ2-1; D may be TRBD2 (5 bases). The ends were cut back, 5 bases at V and 0 bases at J, with 11 bases in the middle. Germline values: CDR1 SGHNT, CDR2 YENEEA. This CDR3 spans 15 amino acids. The DNA of the CDR3 is TGTGCCAGCAGCCTTAGCGTTAGCTCCTACAATGAGCAGTTCTTC. It specifies CASSLSVSSYNEQFF.

This chain joins TRBV7-2 and TRBJ2-3, with D unclear. Trimming removed 6 bases from V and 2 bases from J, with 6 bases in between. The CDR3 has 12 residues. Germline lookup yields CDR1 SGHTA and CDR2 FQGNSA. CDR3 nucleotide sequence: TGTGCCAGCAGAATGGTCACAGATACGCAGTATTTT. Translated, it gives CASRMVTDTQYF.

This rearrangement joins TRBV2 to TRBJ1-2; TRBD1 might be the D (5 bases). Germline CDR1 is SNHLY and CDR2 is FYNNEI. The V gene lost 7 bases and the J gene lost 5 bases, with 17 bases spanning the gap. The CDR3 contains 14 residues. The CDR3 loop is CASTRDRDRYGYTF. The CDR3 DNA follows: TGTGCCAGCACCCGGGACCGGGACCGGTATGGCTACACCTTC.